The 9 T cell receptor beta chains in this list originate from one sample, sequenced in a study of graft-versus-host responses after intestinal transplantation. TCRdb keeps only in-frame clones here, not all; method: immunoSEQ multiplex PCR. The sample shows tens of thousands of clones, 85% to 90% of them seen only once. No cognate antigen is known for these TCRs. Sequenced material: unstimulated CD4+ T cells sorted from spleen or lymph node cells, taken before intestinal transplant. These receptors all stem from a human donor who received an intestinal transplant.

The V and J genes are TRBV11-2 and TRBJ1-6; 7 nucleotides match TRBD1. V was clipped by 0 bases and J by 6 bases; unmatched bases: 2. This CDR3 region has 15 residues. Germline V gene data show CDR1 as SGHAT and CDR2 as FQNNGV. The CDR3 loop is CASSLERDSNSPLHF. The CDR3 DNA is TGTGCCAGCAGCTTAGAAAGGGACAGTAATTCACCCCTCCACTTT.

The chain uses TRBV2 and TRBJ1-1; 8 nucleotides line up with TRBD1. V was pared by 6 bases and J by 1 base, with 4 bases of the junction left unmatched. The CDR3 sequence is 14 residues long. The germline gives CDR1 SNHLY, CDR2 FYNNEI. CDR3 nucleotide sequence: TGTGCCAGCAGCTCCGGGACAGGGAACACTGAAGCTTTCTTT. Protein: CASSSGTGNTEAFF. Drawing the rest from reference TRBV2 and TRBJ1-1, the complete variable domain is EPEVTQTPSHQVTQMGQEVILRCVPISNHLYFYWYRQILGQKVEFLVSFYNNEISEKSEIFDDQFSVERPDGSNFTLKIRSTKLEDSAMYFCASSSGTGNTEAFFGQGTRLTVV.

The chain employs TRBV4-1 and TRBJ2-5; tentatively, D is TRBD2 (6 bases). With 1 base removed from V and 5 bases from J, the gap between germline ends came to 14 bases. CDR1 and CDR2 from the germline V gene are MGHRA and YSYEKL. The CDR3 is made up of 15 amino acids. CDR3 in DNA: TGCGCCAGCAGCCAAGTTGGACTACCCGGGGAGACCCAGTACTTC. Translating it yields CASSQVGLPGETQYF.

With respect to this clone: This same CDR3 is encoded by further DNA sequences in the sample. The rearrangement joins TRBV7-3 to TRBJ2-7; no firm D call. The CDR3 covers 14 residues. Per the germline V gene, CDR1 is SGHTA and CDR2 is FQGTGA. Trimming shortened V by 5 bases and J by 1 base, and 12 bases separated the two germline ends. Written as DNA, the CDR3 is TGTGCCAGCAGCCCAACTTCAGGTTCCTACGAGCAGTACTTC. This encodes CASSPTSGSYEQYF. Full variable domain (missing parts from reference TRBV7-3 and TRBJ2-7): GAGVSQTPSNKVTEKGKYVELRCDPISGHTALYWYRQSLGQGPEFLIYFQGTGAADDSGLPNDRFFAVRPEGSVSTLKIQRTERGDSAVYLCASSPTSGSYEQYFGPGTRLTVT.

The V call is TRBV18, the J call TRBJ2-3, with TRBD2 identical over 11 bases. This CDR3 has 18 amino acids. The junction had 15 bases not matched to a gene; V was cut back by 4 bases and J by 6 bases. Looked up from germline, CDR1 is KGHSH and CDR2 is LQKENI. In DNA form, the CDR3 reads TGTGCCAGCTCACAATTAGTTAAGACTAGCGGGACCACCGATACGCAGTATTTT. This translates into CASSQLVKTSGTTDTQYF.

This rearrangement joins TRBV19 to TRBJ1-5, with TRBD1 identical over 8 bases. CDR1 is LNHDA and CDR2 is SQIVND in the germline V gene (reference sequence). Trimming at V came to 5 bases and at J to 6 bases, leaving 3 bases not matched to a gene. The CDR3 sequence is 13 residues long. The CDR3 DNA is TGTGCCAGTAGTGTGGACAGGGCTCAGCCCCAGCATTTT. Protein product: CASSVDRAQPQHF.

This chain joins TRBV2 and TRBJ1-3; 10 positions agree with TRBD1. The CDR3 sequence is 14 residues long. The ends lost 4 bases at V and 6 bases at J; junction bases unmatched: 3. The germline CDR1 and CDR2 sequences are SNHLY and FYNNEI. The CDR3 coding sequence is TGTGCCAGCAGTGGACAGGGGGCCGAAAACACCATATATTTT. Residues: CASSGQGAENTIYF.

This rearrangement joins TRBV19 to TRBJ2-7, with D perhaps TRBD1 (5 bases). CDR1 is LNHDA and CDR2 is SQIVND in the germline V gene (reference sequence). The germline V and J ends were trimmed by 9 bases and 2 bases, with 11 bases remaining between them. The CDR3 consists of 12 residues. CDR3 nucleotides: TGTGCCAGGCCGGACAAGGCCTACGAGCAGTACTTC. Protein sequence: CARPDKAYEQYF.

J is TRBJ2-7 and V is TRBV11-2, with 7 nucleotides matching TRBD2. Unmatched junction bases numbered 3, after V lost 1 base and J lost 3 bases. Germline V gene lookup returns CDR1 SGHAT and CDR2 FQNNGV. This CDR3 is built from 14 residues. CDR3: CASSLGAGVYEQYF. CDR3 bases: TGTGCCAGCAGCTTAGGGGCGGGAGTCTACGAGCAGTACTTC.